The next 20 T cell receptor beta chains were all read from a single sample in a study of blood T cell repertoires in COVID-19. Profiling relied on immunoSEQ multiplex PCR, and the TCRdb table lists in-frame clones only, not all of them. This sample yields some 46,000 clones, of which about 86% are seen a single time; roughly 6% belongs to the top ten. Sequenced material: peripheral blood. The receptors originated from an elderly woman with acute or convalescent COVID-19.

This chain joins TRBV2 and TRBJ1-2; possible D gene TRBD1, 5 bases. V lost 5 bases and J lost 0, with 13 bases in between. The CDR3 is 15 residues long. CDR1 is SNHLY, CDR2 FYNNEI, per germline. As DNA, the CDR3 is TGTGCCAGCAGTATTCAGGGTGAGACTAACTATGGCTACACCTTC. Translated, it gives CASSIQGETNYGYTF.

The chain has TRBV6-2 or TRBV6-3 and TRBJ2-3; 9 bases align to TRBD1. This CDR3 is 16 amino acids long. V dropped 4 bases and J dropped 5; count of bases not matched to a gene: 10. In germline, CDR1 is MNHEY, CDR2 SVGEGT. The CDR3 region is CASSFSPGQGGDTQYF. CDR3 DNA: TGTGCCAGCAGTTTTAGCCCGGGACAGGGAGGAGATACGCAGTATTTT.

The rearrangement uses TRBV19 and TRBJ1-2; 7 bases match TRBD1. Germline values: CDR1 LNHDA, CDR2 SQIVND (reference sequence). The trim removed 3 bases at V and 4 bases at J, leaving 11 bases unmatched. This CDR3 region has 16 residues. For the CDR3, the DNA is TGTGCCAGTAGTATCTCACAGGGACAGAGTCCCTATGGCTACACCTTC. Residues: CASSISQGQSPYGYTF.

The chain has TRBV5-4 and TRBJ1-1, with D perhaps matching TRBD1 (6 bases). This CDR3 spans 15 amino acids. Between the trimmed V and J ends, which lost 1 base and 3 bases, there was a span of 13 bases. CDR1 and CDR2 from the germline V gene are SGHNT and YYREEE (reference sequence). The CDR3 coding sequence is TGTGCCAGCAGCTTGCAATCACAGGGCTACACTGAAGCTTTCTTT. This codes for CASSLQSQGYTEAFF.

This rearrangement joins TRBV4-1 to TRBJ2-3, with a tentative D call TRBD2 (5 bases). V lost 8 bases and J 4 bases, leaving 19 bases between the germline ends. Germline CDR1 and CDR2: MGHRA and YSYEKL. The CDR3 is 15 residues long. The CDR3 sequence is CASSREGGSPDTQYF. CDR3 coding DNA: TGCGCCAGCTCTCGAGAGGGTGGTTCACCAGATACGCAGTATTTT.

V usage is TRBV5-6 and J usage is TRBJ2-1, with 7 bases that match TRBD1. V lost 2 bases and J lost 4; bases outside the gene matches: 6. The CDR3 is 15 amino acids. Looked up from germline, CDR1 is SGHDT and CDR2 is YYEEEE. The CDR3 protein is CASSFRPGGYNEQFF. In DNA, the CDR3 is TGTGCCAGCAGCTTTCGGCCAGGGGGTTACAATGAGCAGTTCTTC.

This clone was seen once. This chain connects TRBV19 to TRBJ2-3; D gene ambiguous. The CDR3 has 15 amino acids. Trimming removed 1 base from V and 2 bases from J, with 10 bases in between. The V gene's germline CDR1 is LNHDA and CDR2 SQIVND (reference sequence). The CDR3 DNA reads as TGTGCCAGTAGTATAGCCGGTCATTCCACAGATACGCAGTATTTT. This codes for CASSIAGHSTDTQYF.

The CDR3 loop is CASSSTPFSETDSIYGYTF. CDR3 nucleotide sequence: TGTGCCAGCAGCTCTACCCCGTTTTCGGAGACGGATTCTATCTATGGCTACACCTTC. This chain uses TRBV5-6 with TRBJ1-2; D gene unclear. The germline V and J ends were trimmed by 3 bases and 4 bases, with 28 bases remaining between them. The CDR3 is made up of 19 amino acids. CDR1 is SGHDT, CDR2 YYEEEE, per germline.

In this sample, this clone turned up a few times. The chain uses TRBV3-1 (or the pseudogene TRBV3-2) and TRBJ1-2, with 8 bases aligning to TRBD1. Germline V gives CDR1 LGHDT, CDR2 YNNKEL (reference sequence). V gave up 5 bases and J gave up 6 bases; unmatched junction bases: 8. CDR3 length equals 14 residues. The CDR3 loop reads CASSFTGGINGYTF. The CDR3 region has the DNA TGTGCCAGCAGCTTCACAGGGGGTATTAATGGCTACACCTTC.

The V call is TRBV19, the J call TRBJ2-5; 10 nucleotides agree with TRBD1. This CDR3 spans 15 amino acids. Germline CDR1 reads LNHDA; CDR2 reads SQIVND (reference sequence). V lost 6 bases and J lost 5; bases outside the gene matches: 9. The CDR3 protein is CASRPRQGAEETQYF. For the CDR3, the DNA is TGTGCCAGTAGGCCTAGACAGGGGGCGGAGGAGACCCAGTACTTC. Based on the CDR3 plus reference TRBV19 and TRBJ2-5, the full variable domain is DGGITQSPKYLFRKEGQNVTLSCEQNLNHDAMYWYRQDPGQGLRLIYYSQIVNDFQKGDIAEGYSVSREKKESFPLTVTSAQKNPTAFYLCASRPRQGAEETQYFGPGTRLLVL.

This clone was detected only a few times. This rearrangement joins TRBV7-9 to TRBJ1-6; D is uncertain. The CDR3 is 13 residues long. The V and J ends lost 8 bases and 6 bases respectively, with 11 bases between them. Germline V gene sequence: CDR1 SEHNR, CDR2 FQNEAQ (reference sequence). The CDR3, as DNA: TGTGCCAGCCAGTGGGAGGCTAATTCACCCCTCCACTTT. Amino acids: CASQWEANSPLHF.

This sequence joins TRBV5-6 and TRBJ1-2; 8 bases are a match to TRBD1. Germline assignment: CDR1 SGHDT and CDR2 YYEEEE. CDR3 length: 15 residues. V was clipped by 5 bases and J by 4 bases; unmatched bases: 10. CDR3 loop: CASRQGQGLSYGYTF. In nucleotides, the CDR3 is TGTGCCAGCAGACAAGGACAGGGATTGAGCTATGGCTACACCTTC.

The chain recombines TRBV11-2 with TRBJ1-3; TRBD1 matches at 7 bases. Trimming at V came to 5 bases and at J to 3 bases, leaving 4 bases not matched to a gene. Germline V gene lookup returns CDR1 SGHAT and CDR2 FQNNGV. The length of the CDR3 is 14 residues. CDR3 nucleotide sequence: TGTGCCAGCAGCCCAGGGGGTAGTGGAAACACCATATATTTT. Translated: CASSPGGSGNTIYF.

This clone was counted a few times. J is TRBJ1-1 and V is TRBV5-1; TRBD1 agrees at 8 bases. CDR1 SGHRS and CDR2 YFSETQ come from the germline V gene. J lost 4 bases, V lost 0 bases, and 14 bases had no gene match. The CDR3 sequence is 18 residues long. The CDR3 DNA sequence: TGCGCCAGCAGCTTGGCCGGGGTAGGACAGGGCGGGAGCACTGAAGCTTTCTTT. It encodes CASSLAGVGQGGSTEAFF.

The gene calls are TRBV5-4 and TRBJ1-4, with 8 positions matching TRBD1. With V trimmed by 2 bases and J by 7 bases, 10 bases remained unmatched. CDR1 and CDR2 (germline): SGHNT, YYREEE (reference sequence). The CDR3 totals 16 residues. The CDR3 loop reads CASSLKPDRVVEKLFF. The CDR3 bases are TGTGCCAGCAGCTTAAAACCGGACAGGGTAGTTGAAAAACTGTTTTTT.

The genes are TRBV18 and TRBJ1-2; 9 bases are shared with TRBD1. Trimming cost V 3 bases and J 6 bases; bases outside gene matches: 2. In germline, CDR1 is KGHSH, CDR2 LQKENI. This CDR3 is built from 13 residues. In DNA, the CDR3 is TGTGCCAGCTCACCGGGACAGGGAGATGGCTACACCTTC. Translated: CASSPGQGDGYTF.

This sequence joins TRBV5-1 and TRBJ2-7, with D perhaps TRBD1 (7 bases). This CDR3 spans 15 amino acids. V was pared by 1 base and J by 3 bases, with 14 bases between. CDR1 SGHRS and CDR2 YFSETQ come from the germline V gene. The CDR3 loop reads CASSLLAGGGYEQYF. In DNA, the CDR3 is TGCGCCAGCAGCTTGTTGGCAGGGGGAGGCTACGAGCAGTACTTC.

The chain employs TRBV3-1 (or the pseudogene TRBV3-2) and TRBJ1-4, with unresolved D. V lost 2 bases and J lost 5, with 6 bases in between. CDR3 length: 13 residues. Germline assignment: CDR1 LGHDT and CDR2 YNNKEL (reference sequence). CDR3 loop: CASSQLSNEKLFF. The CDR3 DNA is TGTGCCAGCAGCCAATTAAGCAATGAAAAACTGTTTTTT.

V usage is TRBV6-4 and J usage is TRBJ1-6; 8 positions match TRBD1. V shed 0 bases and J 16 bases; nucleotides not matched to a gene: 2. There are 12 residues in the CDR3. CDR1 is MRHNA, CDR2 SNTAGT, per germline. CDR3 nucleotides: TGTGCCAGCAGTGACTCCGGGACAGGACTCCACTTT. Protein: CASSDSGTGLHF.

V gene TRBV12-3 or TRBV12-4 combines with J gene TRBJ1-3, with 9 bases that match TRBD1. This CDR3 is 13 amino acids long. J lost 4 bases, V lost 10 bases, and 5 bases had no gene match. CDR3 nucleotide sequence: TGTGCCACCCGGACAGGGGCAGGAAACACCATATATTTT. It is translated as CATRTGAGNTIYF.